This T cell receptor (beta chain) was observed in a study of Ad26.COV2.S vaccination and SARS-CoV-2 variants (dated by TCRdb to the early 2020s). For the wider study: Donors in the vaccine arm were drawn from COV1001, a phase I-IIa trial of Ad26.COV2.S in healthy adults that was multicentre, randomized, double-blind and placebo-controlled. Throughout the experiments and outcome assessment, investigators stayed blinded to trial group allocation. Trial participants were randomized into five groups of five: low-dose or high-dose Ad26.COV2.S given once or twice, or placebo on both occasions. TCRbeta repertoire sequencing served as the tool for gauging how specific and how broad the SARS-CoV-2-reactive T cell receptors were following Ad26.COV2.S vaccination. A total of 32 samples were included in the TCR-sequenced set, comprising around 20 Ad26.COV2.S vaccine recipients, 5 placebo recipients and 8 SARS-CoV-2 convalescent individuals. Ad26.COV2.S was administered intramuscularly at a dose of 5x10^10 or 1x10^11 viral particles, either as one shot or as two shots given 56 days apart.

The immunoSEQ Assay was used to sequence TCRbeta CDR3 regions. After extraction, genomic DNA underwent amplification by bias-controlled multiplex PCR, followed by high-throughput sequencing. For the original study's pipeline: Collapsing and filtering of sequences were performed to quantify the absolute abundance of each unique TCRbeta CDR3 region. T cell fraction was estimated by normalizing TCRbeta template counts to usable DNA, with usable DNA measured through amplification of reference genes found in all nucleated cells. Repertoire TCRs were annotated as SARS-CoV-2-specific by exact matching of V gene, CDR3 amino acid sequence and J gene to a known reactive TCR set. The reference SARS-CoV-2 TCR set was obtained from MIRA and was filtered for enrichment in COVID-19-positive ImmuneCODE repertoires, whereby public or cross-reactive TCRs were removed. Based on the MIRA antigens, annotated TCRs were further analysed at the level of specific ORF or position within ORF. Depth was the summed frequency of annotated unique rearrangements, while breadth was defined as annotated unique rearrangements over total unique productive rearrangements. Two-sided Wilcoxon rank-sum tests were used to compare TCR breadth between groups. As stored in TCRdb, this immuneACCESS dataset retains in-frame rearrangements with V and J assigned. A fraction of the clones does not appear; measured against another copy, unresolved V genes explain less than half of the discrepancy, and the remainder lacks a known reason. The V and J calls and clone size were taken over from that table, and D and trimming were inferred from the DNA. This sample has 440,000 or so clones in its table, and around 92% of those were observed once. Approximately 1.7% of the sample rests with the top ten.

The treatment or condition label, read with the paper, signifies: about 20 received Ad26.COV2.S at low or high dose, single or two shots; roughly five received placebo; per-sample allocation not given. For vaccine and placebo recipients, repertoires were sequenced using samples collected on day 63 after the first injection. In Cohort 1b, 25 to 30 adults aged 18-55 years were enrolled at a single site in Boston, USA, between 29 July and 7 August 2020. Ad26.COV2.S was a replication-incompetent adenovirus type 26 vector expressing a prefusion-stabilized SARS-CoV-2 spike protein from the original Wuhan strain. Beyond this particular receptor, the publication reports: After vaccination, spike-specific CD8+ and CD4+ T cell responses were reported to show substantial breadth. According to the authors, total T cell responses may have been underestimated by the TCR breadth and depth analyses. The study lacked the statistical power to compare responses across vaccine doses or regimens. Compared with placebo recipients, Ad26.COV2.S recipients showed higher spike-specific TCR breadth (P = 0.0014). Comparable non-spike TCR breadth was observed between vaccine and placebo recipients, consistent with only spike being contained in the vaccine.

This clone appeared a single time. Which antigen it targets is not known. Base qualities were left out, and no much larger clone turns up one base away. Counted from cysteine to phenylalanine, this CDR3 has 17 amino acids. Here the CDR3 DNA is all that survives: 51 bases in frame from base 1. The germline V gene provides CDR1 SNHLY and CDR2 FYNNEI. Here V drops 2 bases and J drops 0 bases, and the junction holds 6 bases not matched to any gene. The material was peripheral blood, obtained in a trial of Ad26.COV2.S vaccine versus placebo. This chain is built from TRBV2 and TRBJ2-1, with TRBD2 identical over 8 junction bases. This TCR was recovered from a person between 18 and 65 years old who received the Ad26.COV2.S COVID-19 vaccine or a placebo. DNA sequence: TGTGCCAGCAGTGAAATAGCGGGGAGCCCCTCCTACAATGAGCAGTTCTTC. This yields the protein CASSEIAGSPSYNEQFF.